The clone carrying this T cell receptor beta chain was counted a single time. The assay was immunoSEQ multiplex PCR, and TCRdb's table has in-frame clones only and misses some. The data contain roughly 40,000 clones, approximately 94% of them singletons. The CDR3 has 16 amino acids. Per the germline V gene, CDR1 is SGHAT and CDR2 is FQNNGV. Trimming shortened V by 4 bases and J by 4 bases, and 16 bases separated the two germline ends. This sample was included in a study of T cell changes during pregnancy in multiple sclerosis. The clonotype originates from a female donor with multiple sclerosis, enrolled in a pregnancy study. The chain carries TRBV11-2 and TRBJ2-2, with a weak D call TRBD2 (5 bases). The specimen was peripheral blood, collected in the third trimester of pregnancy. CDR3 loop: CASSSGSRVGTGELFF. The CDR3 DNA follows: TGTGCCAGCAGCTCGGGATCTAGGGTGGGCACCGGGGAGCTGTTTTTT.